The clone carrying this T cell receptor beta chain was observed once. Its antigen is unknown. J lost 4 bases, V lost 5 bases, and 4 bases had no gene match. Germline assignment: CDR1 LNHDA and CDR2 SQIVND (reference sequence). The CDR3 is 14 amino acids. This sample stems from a study of PD-1 blockade in classical Hodgkin lymphoma. General study points: Exclusion removed patients who began nivolumab under 1 year after ASCT. At baseline, newly diagnosed patients reportedly showed less TCR diversity than healthy donors. Compared with baseline, CD4+ but not CD8+ TCR diversity had risen significantly by C4D1.

Here immunoSEQ multiplex PCR was the method, and the copy in TCRdb shows in-frame clones only, minus some. The sample includes 23,000 or so clones, around 80% seen only once; the top ten take 7.5% to 9.5%. Each patient experienced a relapse that followed autologous stem cell transplantation, and brentuximab vedotin exposure varied. Best responses were complete response, partial response or progressive disease. The sequence derives from a human donor with classical Hodgkin lymphoma. The chain carries TRBV19 and TRBJ1-5; 8 nucleotides line up with TRBD1. Here the sequenced sample was peripheral blood mononuclear cells (PBMCs), taken before the second cycle of nivolumab. CDR3 sequence (DNA): TGTGCCAGTAGTGCAGGGGGCCGGAATCAGCCCCAGCATTTT. Translated, it gives CASSAGGRNQPQHF.